What follows is one T cell receptor (beta chain) and its context. The V and J ends lost 0 bases and 6 bases respectively, with 18 bases between them. This CDR3 has 17 residues. The germline V gene has CDR1 PRHDT and CDR2 FYEKMQ (reference sequence). This sample was included in a study of blood T cell repertoires in COVID-19. Authors' analysis steps: The assay estimated nucleated cells by amplifying reference gene primers. Measured with immunoSEQ multiplex PCR; TCRdb has only the in-frame clones, and not every one. For V, J and clone size, that table is used; D and trimming come from the DNA. The repertoire has some 290,000 clones, approximately 90% of them found once; the top ten carry roughly 2.1%.

The rearrangement joins TRBV13 to TRBJ1-5, with a tentative D call TRBD1 (5 bases). The specimen sequenced was PBMCs or T cells enriched from blood (not recorded which). This clonotype was sampled from a woman aged 35 to 49 with acute COVID-19. The CDR3 DNA is TGTGCCAGCAGCTTAGGGCCCCCCAGGGTATCAGGTCAGCCCCAGCATTTT. Protein: CASSLGPPRVSGQPQHF. The complete variable domain, with remaining parts taken from reference TRBV13 and TRBJ1-5, reads AAGVIQSPRHLIKEKRETATLKCYPIPRHDTVYWYQQGPGQDPQFLISFYEKMQSDKGSIPDRFSAQQFSDYHSELNMSSLELGDSALYFCASSLGPPRVSGQPQHFGDGTRLSIL.